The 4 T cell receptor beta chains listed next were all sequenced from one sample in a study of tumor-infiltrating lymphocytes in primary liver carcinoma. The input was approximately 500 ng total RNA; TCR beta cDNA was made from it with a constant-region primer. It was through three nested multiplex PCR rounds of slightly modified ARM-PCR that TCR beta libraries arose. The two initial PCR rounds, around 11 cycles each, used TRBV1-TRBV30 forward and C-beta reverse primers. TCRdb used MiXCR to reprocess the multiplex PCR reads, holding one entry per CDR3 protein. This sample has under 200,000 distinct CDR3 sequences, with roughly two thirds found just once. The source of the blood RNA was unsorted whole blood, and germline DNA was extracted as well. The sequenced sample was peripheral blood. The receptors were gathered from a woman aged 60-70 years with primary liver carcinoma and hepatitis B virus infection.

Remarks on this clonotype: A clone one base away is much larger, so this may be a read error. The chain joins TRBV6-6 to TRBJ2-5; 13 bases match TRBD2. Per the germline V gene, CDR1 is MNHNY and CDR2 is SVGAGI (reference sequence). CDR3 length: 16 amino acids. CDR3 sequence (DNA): TGTGCCAGCAGTGAAACTAGCGGGAGGGGCGCTGAGACCCACTACTTC. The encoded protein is CASSETSGRGAETHYF.

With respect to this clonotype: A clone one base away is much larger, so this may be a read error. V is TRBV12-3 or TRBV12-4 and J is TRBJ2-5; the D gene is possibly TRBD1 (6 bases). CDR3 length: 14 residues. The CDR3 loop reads CASTDRPARETRYF. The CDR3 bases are TGTGCCAGCACCGACAGGCCCGCTCGAGAGACCCGGTACTTC.

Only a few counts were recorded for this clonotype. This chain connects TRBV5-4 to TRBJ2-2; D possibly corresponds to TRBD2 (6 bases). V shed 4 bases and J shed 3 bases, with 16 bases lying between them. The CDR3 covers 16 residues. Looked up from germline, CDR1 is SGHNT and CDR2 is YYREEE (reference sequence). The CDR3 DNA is TGTGCCAGCAGCCCGAATTTATGGGAGGACACCGGGGAGCTGTTTTTT. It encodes CASSPNLWEDTGELFF.

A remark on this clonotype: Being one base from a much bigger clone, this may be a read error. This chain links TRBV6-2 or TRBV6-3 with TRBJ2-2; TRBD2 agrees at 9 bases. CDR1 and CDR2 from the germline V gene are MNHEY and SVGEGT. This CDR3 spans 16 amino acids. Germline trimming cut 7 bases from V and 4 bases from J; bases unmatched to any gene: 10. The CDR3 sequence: CASTSLAGAATGELFF. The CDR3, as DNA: TGTGCCAGCACTTCGTTAGCGGGAGCGGCCACCGGGGAGCTGTTTTTT.